This is a list of T cell receptor beta chains from one sample in a study of T cells in Graves' hyperthyroidism and ophthalmopathy. TCRdb recomputed calls from the multiplex PCR reads with MiXCR, one row per CDR3 protein. The sample shows around 250,000 distinct CDR3 sequences, roughly 15% of them seen only once. The sequencing input was blood. Receptor source: a woman aged 40-49 years with Graves' hyperthyroidism that later progressed to Graves' ophthalmopathy. CDR3s leave out the opening cysteine and the closing phenylalanine or tryptophan.

V gene	CDR3 protein
TRBV12-3/TRBV12-4	ASSSNRKATDQPQH
TRBV9	ASSSGGGNEQF
TRBV2	ASSERGLRNEQF
TRBV3-1	ASSRRQERDTQY
TRBV12-3/TRBV12-4	ASSSGTASIQY
TRBV20-1	SASYTGGINSNQPQH
TRBV28	ASSPGLAGYNEQF
TRBV28	ASSLGDRDYEQY
TRBV28	ASRGRRGKGAEQY
TRBV19	ASSIVASGRYNEQF
TRBV10-3	AISELVSNQPQH
TRBV6-5	ASSYSIAGGQPQH
TRBV2	ASERVAGVHEQY
TRBV9	ANSVVGVSGELF
TRBV28	ASSLRQGVTDTQY
TRBV11-3	ASSFGQLNEQF
TRBV6-2/TRBV6-3	ASSLTRFLEAGSPLH
TRBV5-1	ASSLTGSASNTEAF
TRBV29-1	SVTGASYEQY
TRBV13	ASSRSETGQAGKNIQY
TRBV6-5	ASSYSPVTEAF
TRBV20-1	SARGTSGGLNEQF
TRBV6-1	ASSEAVGSQETQY
TRBV4-1	ASSRLPTRGVADTQY
TRBV3-1	ASSQFVRTTDTQY
TRBV11-3	ASSSGRADTQY
TRBV4-1	ASRNFAEAF
TRBV12-3/TRBV12-4	ASSLALAGGQETQY
TRBV9	ASSVNQHYEQY
TRBV6-1	ASRPDRTGNYGYT
TRBV27	ASSSPGLAVPDTQY
TRBV4-1	ASSQYSRVGHRTLNTQY
TRBV6-6	ASSYRRYNEQF
TRBV24-1	ATSDWTGGGELF
TRBV18	ASSPPTSPYEQY
TRBV2	ASLVPSSGNTIY
TRBV4-1	ASSHVGQGNEQF
TRBV18	ASSPGSTNEKLF
TRBV3-1	ASSQDGRYSNQPQH
TRBV6-1	ASSEALPSGRAEETQY
TRBV9	ASSVGTSNEKLF
TRBV4-1	ASSQGFKGQGNSPLH
TRBV5-5	ASSRLGSMNTEAF
TRBV30	AWSVLQETQY
TRBV15	ASSRIGQLNTEAF
TRBV27	ASSLTRTGVEQY
TRBV7-9	ASSLPQPQH
TRBV29-1	SLDISDETQY
TRBV28	ASSQAASTEAF
TRBV12-5	ASGLPGRSMEQY
TRBV7-2	ASSLYTASGSGMATQY
TRBV27	ASSLTSRLAGVKWGNEQF
TRBV6-1	ASSDAGNTIY
TRBV14	ASSQGGFSGREETQY
TRBV9	ASSERQTSSHEQF
TRBV4-1	ASSHGSSADTQY
TRBV6-9	ASSYSPGEGDNEQF
TRBV27	ASSDYENNEQF